Below, 14 T cell receptor beta chains from the same sample are listed, as sequenced in a study of blood T cell repertoires in COVID-19. The method was immunoSEQ multiplex PCR; TCRdb's version includes in-frame clones alone and lacks a portion of them. The table records around 26,000 clones, under 95% of them present only once. Input material: peripheral blood. The receptors were gathered from a man aged 70 or older with active COVID-19.

The chain carries TRBV28 and TRBJ2-3; D is unresolved. The CDR3 contains 15 residues. Germline V gene lookup returns CDR1 MDHEN and CDR2 SYDVKM. Trimming removed 2 bases from V and 2 bases from J, with 11 bases in between. The CDR3 loop reads CASSLSWPNTDTQYF. The CDR3 region has the DNA TGTGCCAGCAGTTTAAGTTGGCCCAACACAGATACGCAGTATTTT. The whole variable domain, remainder taken from reference TRBV28 and TRBJ2-3, is DVKVTQSSRYLVKRTGEKVFLECVQDMDHENMFWYRQDPGLGLRLIYFSYDVKMKEKGDIPEGYSVSREKKERFSLILESASTNQTSMYLCASSLSWPNTDTQYFGPGTRLTVL.

This clone was observed a single time. The chain uses TRBV18 and TRBJ1-1; 7 bases align to TRBD1. Germline V gives CDR1 KGHSH, CDR2 LQKENI. The CDR3 is 14 amino acids. V shed 3 bases, J shed 3 bases, and the junction held 4 bases outside the gene matches. The CDR3 protein is CASSPSTGDTEAFF. The CDR3 region has the DNA TGTGCCAGCTCACCGTCAACAGGGGACACTGAAGCTTTCTTT.

This clone has only a few counts. The chain links TRBV2 to TRBJ1-3; D gene ambiguous. The V and J ends lost 0 bases and 0 bases respectively, with 12 bases between them. The CDR3 runs to 17 residues. Germline V gives CDR1 SNHLY, CDR2 FYNNEI. The DNA of the CDR3 is TGTGCCAGCAGTGAAGCTGGGAGTGGGCTCTCTGGAAACACCATATATTTT. Its translation: CASSEAGSGLSGNTIYF.

The chain uses TRBV5-4 and TRBJ2-1, with 7 bases aligning to TRBD1. The junction had 7 bases not matched to a gene; V was cut back by 0 bases and J by 10 bases. Germline V gives CDR1 SGHNT, CDR2 YYREEE (reference sequence). CDR3 length: 14 residues. CDR3 sequence: CASSLGEGRGEQFF. The CDR3 bases are TGTGCCAGCAGCTTGGGTGAGGGCAGGGGGGAGCAGTTCTTC.

The chain links TRBV28 to TRBJ2-7; 8 bases fit TRBD1. The ends lost 5 bases at V and 4 bases at J; junction bases unmatched: 10. The CDR3 extends over 15 amino acids. Germline V gene data show CDR1 as MDHEN and CDR2 as SYDVKM. The chain's CDR3 is CASSLPGGSGYEQYF. The CDR3, as DNA: TGTGCCAGCAGTCTCCCAGGGGGCTCGGGATACGAGCAGTACTTC.

The V gene is TRBV18, the J gene TRBJ2-3, with D maybe TRBD2 (6 bases). V was trimmed by 5 bases and J by 5 bases, leaving 14 bases between them. Germline V gene sequence: CDR1 KGHSH, CDR2 LQKENI. There are 14 residues in the CDR3. As DNA, the CDR3 is TGTGCCAGCTCAGCCGGGACTCGAAGAGATACGCAGTATTTT. Translation: CASSAGTRRDTQYF.

The chain recombines TRBV4-2 with TRBJ1-4; D ambiguous. The germline gives CDR1 LGHNA, CDR2 YNFKEQ. With 0 bases removed from V and 0 bases from J, the gap between germline ends came to 5 bases. The CDR3 runs 15 residues. CDR3: CASSQDTATNEKLFF. CDR3 nucleotides: TGTGCCAGCAGCCAAGATACTGCAACTAATGAAAAACTGTTTTTT.

This chain uses TRBV5-4 with TRBJ2-5, with D maybe TRBD2 (7 bases). V lost 4 bases and J lost 4, with 14 bases in between. The CDR3 consists of 14 residues. The germline CDR1 and CDR2 sequences are SGHNT and YYREEE (reference sequence). The CDR3 DNA sequence: TGTGCCAGCAGCCTTAAGGGGGGGGGAGAGACCCAGTACTTC. Its translation is CASSLKGGGETQYF.

This chain connects TRBV5-1 to TRBJ2-1; 16 bases are shared with TRBD2. The CDR3 consists of 16 residues. CDR1 is SGHRS and CDR2 is YFSETQ in the germline V gene. The ends lost 4 bases at V and 10 bases at J; junction bases unmatched: 8. CDR3: CASSLGTSGRAIEQFF. The DNA of the CDR3 is TGCGCCAGCAGCCTGGGGACTAGCGGGAGGGCCATCGAGCAGTTCTTC.

CDR3 sequence: CASSVGSSGSSYEQYF. The CDR3 DNA reads as TGTGCCAGCAGCGTAGGGTCTAGCGGGAGCTCCTACGAGCAGTACTTC. V and J are TRBV9 and TRBJ2-7, with 10 bases that match TRBD2. V trimming: 0 bases; J trimming: 0 bases; junction bases outside the gene matches: 3. CDR1 is SGDLS and CDR2 is YYNGEE in the germline V gene. The CDR3 has 16 amino acids.

This rearrangement joins TRBV7-2 to TRBJ2-7, with D possibly being TRBD1 (6 bases). The germline V gene encodes CDR1 SGHTA and CDR2 FQGNSA. Between the trimmed V and J ends, which lost 2 bases and 0 bases, there was a span of 11 bases. The CDR3 sequence is 15 residues long. CDR3: CASSLMTGLSYEQYF. The CDR3 region has the DNA TGTGCCAGCAGCTTAATGACAGGACTCTCCTACGAGCAGTACTTC.

The CDR3 nucleotides are TGTGCCTGGAGTGTACTGTGGGTGGGCAAGGGGAAACAAGCTGAAGCTTTCTTT. Amino acid sequence: CAWSVLWVGKGKQAEAFF. The chain recombines TRBV30 with TRBJ1-1; tentative D call: TRBD1 (5 bases). The V gene's germline CDR1 is GTSNPN and CDR2 SVGIG (reference sequence). The CDR3 is 18 residues long. With 0 bases removed from V and 6 bases from J, the gap between germline ends came to 26 bases.

This chain links TRBV3-1 (or the pseudogene TRBV3-2) with TRBJ1-2; D is perhaps TRBD1 (6 bases). Germline V gene data show CDR1 as LGHDT and CDR2 as YNNKEL (reference sequence). CDR3 length: 15 amino acids. Trimming removed 1 base at V and 2 bases at J, with 11 bases between. CDR3 bases: TGTGCCAGCAGCCAAGGCCAAACAGGGAACTATGGCTACACCTTC. This gives the protein CASSQGQTGNYGYTF.

The chain is built from TRBV5-1 and TRBJ2-2, with TRBD1 matching over 8 bases. The V and J ends lost 4 bases and 3 bases, in that order; junction bases with no gene match: 5. The CDR3 consists of 15 residues. Germline assignment: CDR1 SGHRS and CDR2 YFSETQ. CDR3 amino acids: CASSPRGLDTGELFF. The CDR3, as DNA: TGCGCCAGCAGCCCCAGGGGGCTAGACACCGGGGAGCTGTTTTTT.